This TCR beta chain emerged from a study of OX40 agonist ivuxolimab in advanced cancers. Study context: Patients assigned to dose escalation were diagnosed with hepatocellular carcinoma, melanoma, renal cell or head and neck cancer. Study-wide results and limits: Partial responders dosed at 0.1-3.0 mg/kg displayed clonal expansion ranking among the lowest. Dose levels from 0.1 to 3.0 mg/kg saw CD4+ and CD8+ blood T cells expand clonally by week 6.

The CDR3 is 18 residues long. V lost 6 bases, J lost 5 bases, and 12 bases stayed unmatched. CDR1 and CDR2 (germline): ENHRY, SYGVKD. Enrollment shut out patients with autoimmune disease history or systemic immunosuppression. On this clone itself: Its antigen is not identified.

The data were produced by immunoSEQ multiplex PCR, yet TCRdb's version contains in-frame clones alone and is incomplete. The data hold under 90,000 clones, with 70% to 90% observed a single time. The origin of this receptor is an adult with an advanced solid tumor such as melanoma, head and neck, liver or kidney cancer. The V and J genes are TRBV10-3 and TRBJ2-1, with 14 bases lining up with TRBD2. The material sequenced was CD4+ or CD8+ T cells sorted from blood, taken in a trial of the OX40 agonist ivuxolimab. The CDR3 DNA is TGTGCCATCAGGCAAGGACTAGCGGGAGGAGGGGGCCACAATGAGCAGTTCTTC. The encoded protein is CAIRQGLAGGGGHNEQFF.